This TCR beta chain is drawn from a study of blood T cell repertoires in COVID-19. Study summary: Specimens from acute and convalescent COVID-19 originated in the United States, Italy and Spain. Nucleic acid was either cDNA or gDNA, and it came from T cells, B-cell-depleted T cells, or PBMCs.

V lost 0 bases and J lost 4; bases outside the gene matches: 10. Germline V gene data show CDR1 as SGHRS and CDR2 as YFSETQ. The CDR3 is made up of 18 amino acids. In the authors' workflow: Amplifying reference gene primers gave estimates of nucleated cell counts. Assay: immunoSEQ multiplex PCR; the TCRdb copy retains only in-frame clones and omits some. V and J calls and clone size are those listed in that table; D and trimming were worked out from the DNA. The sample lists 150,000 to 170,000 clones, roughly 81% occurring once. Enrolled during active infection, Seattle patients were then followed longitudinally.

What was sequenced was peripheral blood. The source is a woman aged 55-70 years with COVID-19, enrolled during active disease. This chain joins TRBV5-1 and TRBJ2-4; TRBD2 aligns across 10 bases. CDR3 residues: CASSLADGASGSKNIQYF. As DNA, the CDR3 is TGCGCCAGCAGCTTGGCCGATGGGGCTAGCGGGAGTAAAAACATTCAGTACTTC.